This T cell receptor (beta chain) was captured in a study of blood T cell repertoires in COVID-19. For the study at large: T cells, B-cell-depleted T cells, or PBMCs supplied cDNA or gDNA.

Deletions cut 0 bases from V and 4 bases from J, with 22 bases between. The CDR3 has 18 amino acids. CDR1 and CDR2 from the germline V gene are SGHVS and FQNEAQ. Authors' processing steps: Reference gene primer amplification in the assay estimated nucleated cell counts. Clones were read by immunoSEQ multiplex PCR, and TCRdb kept only the in-frame ones, dropping some. V, J and clone size reflect that table, while D and trimming were determined from the DNA. Seen here are about 89,000 clones, about 80% observed once, and the top ten hold about 10%. Sequencing was done on a sample of peripheral blood. The chain employs TRBV7-8 and TRBJ2-7, with a weak D call TRBD2 (5 bases). The sequence came from a man between 65 and 85 years old with acute or convalescent COVID-19. The CDR3 DNA follows: TGTGCCAGCAGCTTAGCCCTCAGCGGTGGAATAAAGACTTACGAGCAGTACTTC. Residues: CASSLALSGGIKTYEQYF.